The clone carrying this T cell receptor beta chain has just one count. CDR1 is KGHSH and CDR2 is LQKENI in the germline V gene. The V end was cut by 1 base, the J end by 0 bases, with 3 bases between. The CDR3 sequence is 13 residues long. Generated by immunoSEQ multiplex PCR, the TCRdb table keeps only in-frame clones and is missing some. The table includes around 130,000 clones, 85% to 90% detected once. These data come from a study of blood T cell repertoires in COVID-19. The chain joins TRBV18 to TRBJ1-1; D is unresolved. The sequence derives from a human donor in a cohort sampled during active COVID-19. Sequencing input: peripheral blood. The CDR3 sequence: CASSPQLNTEAFF. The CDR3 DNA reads TGTGCCAGCTCACCACAGCTGAACACTGAAGCTTTCTTT.